The rows below give T cell receptor beta chains drawn from one sample of a study of identical twins. TCRdb passed the 5' RACE reads through MiXCR, listing each CDR3 protein once. Of about 250,000 distinct CDR3 sequences in the sample, approximately 7.3% are singletons; the top ten hold under 6.5%. These data are also associated with another study on yellow fever vaccine responses in identical twins.

Source material: CD8+ T cells sorted from blood. All receptors come from a woman between 18 and 29 years old in good health. CDR3s include the opening cysteine and the closing phenylalanine or tryptophan. D genes are given only for firm matches. Part of the rows lack a size; the others show once, few, many or a class for expanded clones.

CDR3 length: 14; D gene: NA; J gene: TRBJ2-3; clone size: NA; V gene: TRBV12-3/TRBV12-4; CDR3 protein: CASILEGLTDTQYF; CDR3 DNA: TGTGCCAGCATCCTAGAAGGTCTCACAGATACGCAGTATTTT
CDR3 length: 13; D gene: NA; J gene: TRBJ2-2; clone size: NA; V gene: TRBV28; CDR3 protein: CASSWIVAGELFF; CDR3 DNA: TGTGCCAGCAGTTGGATAGTAGCCGGGGAGCTGTTTTTT
CDR3 length: 11; D gene: NA; J gene: TRBJ1-2; clone size: few; V gene: TRBV20-1; CDR3 protein: CSATDSYGYTF; CDR3 DNA: TGCAGTGCTACTGACAGCTATGGCTACACCTTC
CDR3 length: 15; D gene: NA; J gene: TRBJ2-2; clone size: NA; V gene: TRBV9; CDR3 protein: CASSSRQLNTGELFF; CDR3 DNA: TGTGCCAGCAGCTCGAGACAACTGAACACCGGGGAGCTGTTTTTT
CDR3 length: 13; D gene: NA; J gene: TRBJ2-3; clone size: few; V gene: TRBV6-4; CDR3 protein: CASSDSLTDTQYF; CDR3 DNA: TGTGCCAGCAGTGACTCCCTGACAGATACGCAGTATTTT
CDR3 length: 12; D gene: NA; J gene: TRBJ2-2; clone size: many; V gene: TRBV29-1; CDR3 protein: CSVERGRSELFF; CDR3 DNA: TGCAGCGTTGAAAGGGGGAGGTCGGAGCTGTTTTTT
CDR3 length: 13; D gene: TRBD2; J gene: TRBJ2-7; clone size: few; V gene: TRBV20-1; CDR3 protein: CSARTSGEYEQYF; CDR3 DNA: TGCAGTGCACGGACTAGCGGAGAATACGAGCAGTACTTC
CDR3 length: 16; D gene: TRBD1; J gene: TRBJ2-1; clone size: NA; V gene: TRBV4-1; CDR3 protein: CASSQAWRQGIHEQFF; CDR3 DNA: TGCGCCAGCAGCCAAGCTTGGAGACAGGGGATCCATGAGCAGTTCTTC
CDR3 length: 17; D gene: TRBD2; J gene: TRBJ2-4; clone size: many; V gene: TRBV5-1; CDR3 protein: CASTHSPGGPRENIQYF; CDR3 DNA: TGCGCCAGCACCCATTCTCCGGGAGGGCCCAGGGAAAACATTCAGTACTTC
CDR3 length: 16; D gene: TRBD2; J gene: TRBJ2-7; clone size: few; V gene: TRBV28; CDR3 protein: CASTSPLASGSYEQYF; CDR3 DNA: TGTGCCAGCACGAGTCCCTTGGCTAGCGGGAGCTACGAGCAGTACTTC
CDR3 length: 12; D gene: NA; J gene: TRBJ1-1; clone size: NA; V gene: TRBV28; CDR3 protein: CASRRAYTEAFF; CDR3 DNA: TGTGCCAGCCGTCGAGCCTACACTGAAGCTTTCTTT
CDR3 length: 14; D gene: NA; J gene: TRBJ2-1; clone size: many; V gene: TRBV12-3/TRBV12-4; CDR3 protein: CASSFMTTYNEQFF; CDR3 DNA: TGTGCCAGCAGTTTTATGACAACTTACAATGAGCAGTTCTTC
CDR3 length: 15; D gene: NA; J gene: TRBJ2-2; clone size: few; V gene: TRBV19; CDR3 protein: CASSIDRSYTGELFF; CDR3 DNA: TGTGCCAGTAGTATAGATCGGAGTTACACCGGGGAGCTGTTTTTT
CDR3 length: 17; D gene: NA; J gene: TRBJ2-2; clone size: few; V gene: TRBV3-1; CDR3 protein: CASSQDPDWISTGELFF; CDR3 DNA: TGTGCCAGCAGCCAAGATCCGGACTGGATAAGCACCGGGGAGCTGTTTTTT
CDR3 length: 15; D gene: TRBD2; J gene: TRBJ2-2; clone size: NA; V gene: TRBV3-1; CDR3 protein: CASSQGGGLTGELFF; CDR3 DNA: TGTGCCAGCAGCCAAGGCGGGGGTCTCACCGGGGAGCTGTTTTTT
CDR3 length: 12; D gene: TRBD1; J gene: TRBJ1-1; clone size: few; V gene: TRBV20-1; CDR3 protein: CSAQGGFTEAFF; CDR3 DNA: TGCAGTGCCCAGGGGGGGTTCACTGAAGCTTTCTTT
CDR3 length: 13; D gene: NA; J gene: TRBJ2-3; clone size: many; V gene: TRBV9; CDR3 protein: CASSVESTDTQYF; CDR3 DNA: TGTGCCAGCAGCGTAGAAAGTACAGATACGCAGTATTTT
CDR3 length: 17; D gene: TRBD2; J gene: TRBJ2-7; clone size: NA; V gene: TRBV7-9; CDR3 protein: CASSAPTSGTLTYEQYF; CDR3 DNA: TGTGCCAGCAGCGCCCCGACTAGCGGGACTTTGACCTACGAGCAGTACTTC
CDR3 length: 16; D gene: NA; J gene: TRBJ2-7; clone size: many; V gene: TRBV15; CDR3 protein: CATSRDMSSRDYEQYF; CDR3 DNA: TGTGCCACCAGCAGAGATATGTCTAGCCGAGATTACGAGCAGTACTTC
CDR3 length: 15; D gene: TRBD1; J gene: TRBJ2-3; clone size: few; V gene: TRBV7-2; CDR3 protein: CASSLVQGASNTQYF; CDR3 DNA: TGTGCCAGCAGCTTAGTCCAGGGGGCATCGAATACGCAGTATTTT
CDR3 length: 18; D gene: NA; J gene: TRBJ2-2; clone size: NA; V gene: TRBV24-1; CDR3 protein: CATSGEMSGQTVDGELFF; CDR3 DNA: TGTGCCACCAGTGGGGAGATGAGCGGGCAGACGGTGGACGGGGAGCTGTTTTTT
CDR3 length: 15; D gene: NA; J gene: TRBJ1-4; clone size: many; V gene: TRBV15; CDR3 protein: CATSFRRSTNEKLFF; CDR3 DNA: TGTGCCACCAGTTTCAGGCGTTCAACTAATGAAAAACTGTTTTTT